Each of the 27 T cell receptor beta chains below was sequenced from the same sample in a study of metastatic and nonmetastatic thyroid tumors. With MiXCR, TCRdb reprocessed the PCR reads. Here the sample spans 35,000 to 50,000 clones, roughly 14% being singletons. Until they underwent thyroid surgery, no patient had received any treatment. The sequenced sample was blood. These receptors were obtained from a female donor with papillary thyroid cancer or a benign thyroid nodule (not recorded which). Some clones in this sample may be carry-over from other donors' samples.

This clone was counted a single time. The chain links TRBV7-9 to TRBJ2-1; weak D call: TRBD2 (7 bases). Per the germline V gene, CDR1 is SEHNR and CDR2 is FQNEAQ (reference sequence). V gave up 1 base and J gave up 8 bases, with 12 bases separating them. The length of the CDR3 is 14 residues. This chain's CDR3 is CASSLVRGADEQFF. In nucleotides, the CDR3 is TGTGCCAGCAGCTTAGTACGGGGGGCCGATGAGCAGTTCTTC.

This clone rates as medium-sized (0.01 to 0.1%). The chain carries TRBV28 and TRBJ1-2; the D gene is possibly TRBD1 (5 bases). CDR3 length: 11 residues. V was trimmed by 2 bases and J by 13 bases, leaving 11 bases between them. Looked up from germline, CDR1 is MDHEN and CDR2 is SYDVKM. This CDR3 reads CASSLEAGSTF. In DNA form, the CDR3 reads TGTGCCAGCAGTTTAGAGGCAGGGAGCACCTTC.

This clone showed up many times. The V gene is TRBV12-3 or TRBV12-4, the J gene TRBJ2-1; tentative D call: TRBD2 (7 bases). V lost 5 bases to trimming and J lost 7 bases, with 21 bases between them. CDR3 length: 16 amino acids. CDR3 in amino acids: CASSPGEGRGGNEQFF. CDR3 sequence (DNA): TGTGCCAGCAGTCCTGGGGAGGGGAGGGGGGGAAATGAGCAGTTCTTC.

This clone has a count of ten or more. Here the CDR3 DNA reads TGCAGTTCTCTCGGGGACTGGGTCAATGAGCAGTTCTTC. As protein: CSSLGDWVNEQFF. The chain employs TRBV20-1 and TRBJ2-1, with a weak D call TRBD2 (6 bases). Germline V lookup: CDR1 DFQATT, CDR2 SNEGSKA (reference sequence). This CDR3 has 13 residues. Trimming shortened V by 8 bases and J by 6 bases, and 17 bases separated the two germline ends.

Ten or more counts support this clone. The genes are TRBV15 and TRBJ1-5, with a tentative D call TRBD1 (6 bases). Trimming left V 3 bases short and J 7 bases short, with 16 bases between. Germline assignment: CDR1 LNHNV and CDR2 YYDKDF (reference sequence). The length of the CDR3 is 15 residues. The CDR3 sequence is CATSSPWGAGQPQHF. The CDR3 nucleotides read TGTGCCACCAGCAGCCCATGGGGGGCAGGACAGCCCCAGCATTTT.

As regards this clone: A clone one base away is much larger, so this may be a read error. V is TRBV9 and J is TRBJ2-5; D remains ambiguous. CDR3 length equals 15 residues. Germline V gene data show CDR1 as SGDLS and CDR2 as YYNGEE. V was cut by 0 bases and J by 4 bases, with 13 bases left in between. The CDR3 DNA is TGTGCCAGCAGCGTAGCGGCCGGTTGGGGAGAGACCCAGTACTTC. This gives the protein CASSVAAGWGETQYF.

This clone came up many times. The chain couples TRBV10-3 to TRBJ1-5, with 11 nucleotides matching TRBD1. Germline trimming cut 2 bases from V and 7 bases from J; bases unmatched to any gene: 4. CDR3 length: 15 residues. Germline assignment: CDR1 ENHRY and CDR2 SYGVKD. The DNA for the CDR3 is TGTGCCATCAGTGAGACGGGGACAGGGGGACAGCCCCAGCATTTT. This encodes CAISETGTGGQPQHF.

This clone was counted at least ten times. J is TRBJ2-7 and V is TRBV7-6; D remains unclear. CDR3 length: 13 residues. Germline-derived CDR1 and CDR2 are SGHVS and FNYEAQ. The V end was cut by 1 base, the J end by 1 base, with 5 bases between. The CDR3 nucleotides read TGTGCCAGCAGCTTAGGACGGTCCTACGAGCAGTACTTC. Translation: CASSLGRSYEQYF.

This clone was recorded many times. The rearrangement joins TRBV14 to TRBJ2-1; D is possibly TRBD1 or TRBD2 (5 bases each). CDR3 length: 11 amino acids. Trimming removed 1 base at V and 12 bases at J, with 7 bases between. The germline CDR1 and CDR2 sequences are SGHDN and FVKESK. CDR3 residues: CASSQGGRQFF. In DNA form, the CDR3 reads TGTGCCAGCAGCCAAGGGGGGAGGCAGTTCTTC.

This clone was seen many times. V gene TRBV4-2 combines with J gene TRBJ1-1, with D perhaps matching TRBD1 (5 bases). Germline CDR1 and CDR2: LGHNA and YNFKEQ. The germline V and J ends were trimmed by 0 bases and 8 bases, with 10 bases remaining between them. The CDR3 length is 13 residues. This CDR3 is CASSQDRRGEAFF. The CDR3 DNA is TGTGCCAGCAGCCAAGATCGGAGGGGAGAAGCTTTCTTT.

This clone was seen repeatedly, ten times or more. This chain uses TRBV18 with TRBJ1-1, with a tentative D call TRBD1 (6 bases). There are 13 residues in the CDR3. V lost 3 bases and J 2 bases, leaving 7 bases between the germline ends. CDR1 and CDR2 (germline): KGHSH, LQKENI. Written as DNA, the CDR3 is TGTGCCAGCTCACCGGACAGCAACACTGAAGCTTTCTTT. Translated, it gives CASSPDSNTEAFF.

This clone was recorded at least ten times. This rearrangement joins TRBV20-1 to TRBJ2-4; D might be TRBD2 (6 bases). Trimming took 5 bases from V and 6 from J, leaving 20 bases between them. The germline gives CDR1 DFQATT, CDR2 SNEGSKA (reference sequence). There are 15 residues in the CDR3. CDR3 DNA sequence: TGCAGTGCTGAGGGGAGCCCCGGGGGTGGAAACATTCAGTACTTC. The encoded protein is CSAEGSPGGGNIQYF.

This chain links TRBV28 with TRBJ2-3; D uncertain. V was shortened by 6 bases and J by 6 bases, with 10 bases between the two germline ends. The CDR3 runs to 12 residues. Germline values: CDR1 MDHEN, CDR2 SYDVKM. The CDR3 protein is CASSTNRDTQYF. In nucleotides, the CDR3 is TGTGCCAGCAGCACCAACCGCGATACGCAGTATTTT.

This clone was counted at least ten times. The chain employs TRBV3-1 and TRBJ2-6; 8 bases fit TRBD2. CDR1 LGHDT and CDR2 YNNKEL come from the germline V gene (reference sequence). There are 17 residues in the CDR3. Trimming cost V 2 bases and J 0 bases; bases outside gene matches: 3. In nucleotides, the CDR3 is TGTGCCAGCAGCCAAAGGGCGGGGGGCTCTGGGGCCAACGTCCTGACTTTC. Translating it yields CASSQRAGGSGANVLTF.

The sample holds many counts of this clone. The chain has TRBV2 and TRBJ2-1; TRBD2 agrees at 11 bases. The CDR3 runs 18 residues. Germline V lookup: CDR1 SNHLY, CDR2 FYNNEI. V was pared by 3 bases and J by 5 bases, with 12 bases of the junction left unmatched. The CDR3 DNA reads TGTGCCAGCAGTGACCGTAGCGGGAGGGCCGAATCCGACAATGAGCAGTTCTTC. Translated: CASSDRSGRAESDNEQFF.

This clone was observed many times. This chain connects TRBV30 to TRBJ2-5; no definite D call. Per germline, CDR1 GTSNPN and CDR2 SVGIG (reference sequence). The V and J ends lost 3 bases and 0 bases respectively, with 8 bases between them. The CDR3 has 13 amino acids. CDR3 nucleotide sequence: TGTGCCTGGAGGAAGGGAAACCAAGAGACCCAGTACTTC. It is translated as CAWRKGNQETQYF.

This clone is deemed medium-sized (0.01 to 0.1%). Different DNA sequences within this sample yield the same CDR3. The chain employs TRBV6-1 and TRBJ2-2, with D possibly matching TRBD1 (6 bases). Germline CDR1 and CDR2: MNHNS and SASEGT. The CDR3 is 14 amino acids. Trimming took 4 bases from V and 0 from J, leaving 6 bases between them. In DNA form, the CDR3 reads TGTGCCAGCAGTGGGACAGCGAACACCGGGGAGCTGTTTTTT. It translates to CASSGTANTGELFF.

This clone was seen a few times. Other DNA variants within this sample encode the same CDR3. J is TRBJ2-7 and V is TRBV28, with a tentative D call TRBD1 (5 bases). Germline V gives CDR1 MDHEN, CDR2 SYDVKM. The CDR3 is 14 amino acids. V lost 5 bases, J lost 3 bases, and 14 bases lay in between. CDR3 bases: TGTGCCAGCAGTCCTACAGGTACCCTCTACGAGCAGTACTTC. Translating gives CASSPTGTLYEQYF.

For this clone: A read error may be the cause here, since a much bigger clone is one base away. The chain uses TRBV25-1 and TRBJ1-1; perhaps TRBD1 as D (5 bases). The CDR3 consists of 15 residues. In germline, CDR1 is MGHDK, CDR2 SYGVNS. Here the CDR3 DNA reads TGTGACAGCAGTGGACGGGACGGCCCGAACACTGAAGCTTTCTTT. This sequence encodes CDSSGRDGPNTEAFF.

This clone was recorded at least ten times. The chain is built from TRBV19 and TRBJ2-2; D could derive from TRBD1 or TRBD2 (5 bases each). Germline CDR1 is LNHDA and CDR2 is SQIVND (reference sequence). This CDR3 spans 17 amino acids. V was clipped by 5 bases and J by 2 bases, with 18 bases between them. CDR3 region: CASSAPRVGTNTGELFF. Here the CDR3 DNA reads TGTGCCAGTAGTGCCCCGCGGGTAGGGACCAACACCGGGGAGCTGTTTTTT. Full variable domain (outside the CDR3, taken from reference TRBV19 and TRBJ2-2): DGGITQSPKYLFRKEGQNVTLSCEQNLNHDAMYWYRQDPGQGLRLIYYSQIVNDFQKGDIAEGYSVSREKKESFPLTVTSAQKNPTAFYLCASSAPRVGTNTGELFFGEGSRLTVL.

This clone was seen repeatedly, ten times or more. The chain carries TRBV11-3 and TRBJ2-1, with D unclear. The V gene's germline CDR1 is SGHNT and CDR2 YENEEA. V was pared by 6 bases and J by 7 bases, with 19 bases between. The CDR3 runs 15 residues. This chain's CDR3 is CASRPRRSGPNEQFF. The CDR3 DNA reads TGTGCCAGCAGACCACGCCGGTCGGGTCCTAATGAGCAGTTCTTC.

This clone was picked up many times. The chain joins TRBV29-1 to TRBJ1-1; D may be TRBD1 (6 bases). This CDR3 is built from 14 residues. Trimming stripped 5 bases from V and 3 bases from J, with 16 bases between. The V gene's germline CDR1 is SQVTM and CDR2 ANQGSEA. Here the CDR3 DNA reads TGCAGCGTTTATCTGGGGGCGGGGGACACTGAAGCTTTCTTT. Translation: CSVYLGAGDTEAFF.

Note on this clone: This may be a read error, as it is one base from a much larger clone. The chain uses TRBV5-6 and TRBJ1-1, with a weak D call TRBD1 (5 bases). The germline V and J ends were trimmed by 0 bases and 3 bases, with 15 bases remaining between them. The V gene's germline CDR1 is SGHDT and CDR2 YYEEEE. The CDR3 has 16 residues. CDR3 coding DNA: TGTGCCAGCAGCTTGGCGGACTACGGGGGGGACACTGAAGCTTTCTTT. It is translated as CASSLADYGGDTEAFF. The entire variable domain, with the rest obtained from reference TRBV5-6 and TRBJ1-1, is as follows: DAGVTQSPTHLIKTRGQQVTLRCSPKSGHDTVSWYQQALGQGPQFIFQYYEEEERQRGNFPDRFSGHQFPNYSSELNVNALLLGDSALYLCASSLADYGGDTEAFFGQGTRLTVV.

The J gene is TRBJ2-7, the V gene TRBV2; 7 nucleotides agree with TRBD2. The CDR3 runs 11 residues. J lost 3 bases, V lost 9 bases, and 2 bases had no gene match. The germline V gene has CDR1 SNHLY and CDR2 FYNNEI. The CDR3 reads CARGTIYEQYF. For the CDR3, the DNA is TGTGCCAGGGGGACTATCTACGAGCAGTACTTC.

This clone was observed at least ten times. V usage is TRBV5-1 and J usage is TRBJ2-1; D gene uncertain. CDR3 length: 14 amino acids. V was clipped by 4 bases and J by 4 bases, with 12 bases between them. Germline V CDR1 and CDR2: SGHRS, YFSETQ. The CDR3 spells CASSPPTGYNEQFF. CDR3 nucleotide sequence: TGCGCCAGCAGCCCACCGACGGGTTACAATGAGCAGTTCTTC.

This clone was counted many times. The genes are TRBV9 and TRBJ1-6; D gene unclear. Germline values: CDR1 SGDLS, CDR2 YYNGEE. The length of the CDR3 is 12 residues. Trimming pared 2 bases from V and 7 bases from J, leaving 4 bases between. CDR3 amino acids: CASSVQNSPLHF. For the CDR3, the DNA is TGTGCCAGCAGCGTTCAGAATTCACCCCTCCACTTT.

Ten or more counts support this clone. The chain recombines TRBV29-1 with TRBJ2-1; D remains ambiguous. Germline V CDR1 and CDR2: SQVTM, ANQGSEA. The CDR3 covers 11 residues. V lost 8 bases and J 5 bases, leaving 10 bases between the germline ends. In DNA, the CDR3 is TGCAGCCCGCGTTTGGACAATGAGCAGTTCTTC. Residues: CSPRLDNEQFF.